The 16 T cell receptor beta chains in this list originate from one sample, sequenced in a study of T cells of healthy individuals. One entry per CDR3 protein results from TCRdb running MiXCR on the 5' RACE reads. Of around 83,000 distinct CDR3 sequences in the sample, approximately 5.4% were seen once. The receptors were sampled from a female donor in good health.

This clonotype was counted many times. V and J are TRBV7-2 and TRBJ2-4, with D possibly matching TRBD1 (6 bases). Germline CDR1 reads SGHTA; CDR2 reads FQGNSA. The CDR3 extends over 17 amino acids. Trimming took off 4 bases at V and 8 bases at J, with 24 bases between the two ends. This CDR3 is CASSSRLSQGIWDIQYF. Written as DNA, the CDR3 is TGTGCCAGCAGCTCGAGACTTTCTCAGGGGATATGGGACATTCAGTACTTC.

There are a few counts of this clonotype. The DNA for the CDR3 is TGTGCCAGCAGTTACTCGACAGGGAGCAATCAGCCCCAGCATTTT. It is translated as CASSYSTGSNQPQHF. The J gene is TRBJ1-5, the V gene TRBV6-5, with TRBD1 matching over 7 bases. CDR1 is MNHEY, CDR2 SVGAGI, per germline. The CDR3 is made up of 15 amino acids. Trimming cost V 0 bases and J 1 base; bases outside gene matches: 0.

J is TRBJ2-7 and V is TRBV27, with 7 bases that match TRBD2. This CDR3 has 15 amino acids. J gave up 0 bases and V 5 bases, and 7 bases lay outside the gene matches. Germline values: CDR1 MNHEY, CDR2 SMNVEV (reference sequence). The CDR3 DNA reads TGTGCCAGCAGTCAGACTAGCCAGAGCTCCTACGAGCAGTACTTC. The encoded protein is CASSQTSQSSYEQYF.

As to this clonotype: One end of the junction fails to match germline, which may point to a read error. V gene TRBV7-6 combines with J gene TRBJ2-7; 7 bases agree with TRBD2. This CDR3 is built from 17 residues. CDR1 is SGHVS, CDR2 FNYEAQ, per germline. The CDR3 reads CARSLNPPSSGVYEQYF. The CDR3, as DNA: TGTGCCAGAAGCTTAAACCCCCCCTCTAGCGGAGTCTACGAGCAGTACTTC.

The chain uses TRBV7-9 and TRBJ2-7, with D possibly being TRBD2 (6 bases). The germline V gene encodes CDR1 SEHNR and CDR2 FQNEAQ (reference sequence). The V gene lost 8 bases and the J gene lost 7 bases, with 18 bases spanning the gap. CDR3 length: 13 amino acids. The CDR3 DNA is TGTGCCAGCTCTTCGTCATCTCGGGGGGAGCAGTACTTC. It is translated as CASSSSSRGEQYF.

This sequence joins TRBV4-3 and TRBJ2-7, with D hard to call. Trimming left V 0 bases short and J 3 bases short, with 15 bases between. The CDR3 is 16 residues long. Germline CDR1 is LGHNA and CDR2 is YSLEER. This CDR3 is CASSQDARADGYEQYF. CDR3 bases: TGCGCCAGCAGCCAAGATGCCCGGGCGGACGGCTACGAGCAGTACTTC.

The chain recombines TRBV20-1 with TRBJ1-1, with D maybe TRBD1 (6 bases). Germline V gives CDR1 DFQATT, CDR2 SNEGSKA (reference sequence). V was shortened by 7 bases and J by 6 bases, with 27 bases between the two germline ends. The CDR3 loop spans 16 amino acids. The CDR3 protein is CSVTITGYGGSAEAFF. In DNA form, the CDR3 reads TGCAGTGTTACCATCACAGGGTATGGTGGGTCAGCTGAAGCTTTCTTT.

Remarks on this clonotype: Just one base apart from a much larger clone, this may be a read error. The chain has TRBV5-1 and TRBJ2-5; no reliable D call. In germline, CDR1 is SGHRS, CDR2 YFSETQ. Trimming pared 0 bases from V and 2 bases from J, leaving 11 bases between. The CDR3 sequence is 15 residues long. DNA of the CDR3: TGCGCCAGCAGCTTGGACACCGGAGCTCAAGAGACCCAGTACTTC. Encoded protein: CASSLDTGAQETQYF.

This clonotype has ten or more counts. V usage is TRBV14 and J usage is TRBJ1-6, with a weak D call TRBD1 (5 bases). From germline, CDR1 is SGHDN and CDR2 FVKESK. The CDR3 is 14 amino acids. Trimming shortened V by 6 bases and J by 9 bases, and 15 bases separated the two germline ends. CDR3 DNA sequence: TGTGCCAGCAGAGAGCAGGGATCGAGTTCACCCCTCCACTTT. The encoded protein is CASREQGSSSPLHF. Full variable domain (remainder filled in from reference TRBV14 and TRBJ1-6): EAGVTQFPSHSVIEKGQTVTLRCDPISGHDNLYWYRRVMGKEIKFLLHFVKESKQDESGMPNNRFLAERTGGTYSTLKVQPAELEDSGVYFCASREQGSSSPLHFGNGTRLTVT.

This clonotype was seen many times. The gene calls are TRBV7-2 and TRBJ2-1, with 7 bases identical to TRBD1. The CDR3 consists of 15 residues. After removal of 4 bases from V and 3 bases from J, the junction contained 6 bases not matched to a gene. Germline V gives CDR1 SGHTA, CDR2 FQGNSA. CDR3 region: CASSSRQGYYNEQFF. CDR3 DNA sequence: TGTGCCAGCAGCTCCAGACAGGGATACTACAATGAGCAGTTCTTC. Based on the CDR3 plus reference TRBV7-2 and TRBJ2-1, the full variable domain is GAGVSQSPSNKVTEKGKDVELRCDPISGHTALYWYRQSLGQGLEFLIYFQGNSAPDKSGLPSDRFSAERTGGSVSTLTIQRTQQEDSAVYLCASSSRQGYYNEQFFGPGTRLTVL.

This clonotype was found many times. The rearrangement links TRBV29-1 to TRBJ2-1, with D hard to call. The V end was cut by 7 bases, the J end by 12 bases, with 19 bases between. The CDR3 runs to 12 residues. Germline V gene sequence: CDR1 SQVTM, CDR2 ANQGSEA. This CDR3 is CSAPDRIQGQFF. The CDR3 DNA follows: TGCAGCGCCCCGGACCGGATCCAAGGGCAGTTCTTC.

There are many counts of this clonotype. This chain links TRBV6-5 with TRBJ1-1; no firm D call. Germline-derived CDR1 and CDR2 are MNHEY and SVGAGI. With 0 bases removed from V and 1 base from J, the gap between germline ends came to 9 bases. The CDR3 loop spans 15 amino acids. CDR3 in DNA: TGTGCCAGCAGTTACTCGAACGACGGGAACACTGAAGCTTTCTTT. Protein sequence: CASSYSNDGNTEAFF.

This clonotype turned up a few times. The gene calls are TRBV5-4 and TRBJ1-2; D is undetermined. This CDR3 contains 14 residues. V lost 3 bases and J 5 bases, leaving 14 bases between the germline ends. Germline V lookup: CDR1 SGHNT, CDR2 YYREEE (reference sequence). The CDR3, as DNA: TGTGCCAGCAGCTATCGAACTTACTCTTATGGCTACACCTTC. This encodes CASSYRTYSYGYTF.

In its sample, this clonotype was seen many times. The rearrangement uses TRBV4-1 and TRBJ2-5; maybe TRBD2 (6 bases). The germline V and J ends were trimmed by 0 bases and 0 bases, with 14 bases remaining between them. This CDR3 contains 17 residues. Germline CDR1 reads MGHRA; CDR2 reads YSYEKL. CDR3 bases: TGCGCCAGCAGCCAAGATTCGAAAGGAGGGTACCAAGAGACCCAGTACTTC. It codes for CASSQDSKGGYQETQYF.

V is TRBV6-1 and J is TRBJ1-5; possible D gene TRBD1, 5 bases. CDR1 is MNHNS, CDR2 SASEGT, per germline. The CDR3 has 15 residues. The V gene lost 2 bases and the J gene lost 0 bases, with 8 bases spanning the gap. The CDR3 sequence is CASSEWGTSNQPQHF. The CDR3 coding sequence is TGTGCCAGCAGTGAATGGGGGACTAGCAATCAGCCCCAGCATTTT.

This clonotype was detected many times. The V and J genes are TRBV20-1 and TRBJ1-6; no definite D call. Germline V CDR1 and CDR2: DFQATT, SNEGSKA (reference sequence). Trimming removed 2 bases at V and 7 bases at J, with 9 bases between. This CDR3 comprises 13 residues. The CDR3 here is CSARQWANSPLHF. CDR3 bases: TGCAGTGCTAGACAGTGGGCAAATTCACCCCTCCACTTT.